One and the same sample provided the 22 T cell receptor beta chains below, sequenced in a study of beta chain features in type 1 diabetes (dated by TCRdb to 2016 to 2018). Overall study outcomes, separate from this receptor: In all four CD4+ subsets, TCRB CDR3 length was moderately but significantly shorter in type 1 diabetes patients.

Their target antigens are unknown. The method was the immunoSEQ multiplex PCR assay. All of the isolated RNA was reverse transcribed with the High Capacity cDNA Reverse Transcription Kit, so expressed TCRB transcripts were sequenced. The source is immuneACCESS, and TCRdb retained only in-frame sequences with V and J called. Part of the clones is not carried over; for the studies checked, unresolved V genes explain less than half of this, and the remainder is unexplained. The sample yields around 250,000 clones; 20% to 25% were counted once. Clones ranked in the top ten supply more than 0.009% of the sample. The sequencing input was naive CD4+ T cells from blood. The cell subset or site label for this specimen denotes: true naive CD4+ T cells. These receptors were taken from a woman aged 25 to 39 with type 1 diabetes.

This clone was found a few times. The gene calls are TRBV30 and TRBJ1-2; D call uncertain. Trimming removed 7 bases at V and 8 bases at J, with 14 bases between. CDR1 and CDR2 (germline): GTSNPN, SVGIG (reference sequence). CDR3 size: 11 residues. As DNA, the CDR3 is TGTGCCTACCAGATCATGAGGGGCTACACCTTC. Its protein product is CAYQIMRGYTF.

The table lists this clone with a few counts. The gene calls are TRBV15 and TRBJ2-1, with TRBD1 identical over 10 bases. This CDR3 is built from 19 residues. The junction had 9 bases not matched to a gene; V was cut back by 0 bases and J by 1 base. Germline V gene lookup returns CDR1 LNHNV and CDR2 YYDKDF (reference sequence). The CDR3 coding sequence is TGTGCCACCAGCAGAGATCCCCAGACAGGGGGCTTTTCCTACAATGAGCAGTTCTTC. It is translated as CATSRDPQTGGFSYNEQFF.

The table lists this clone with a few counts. The CDR3 coding sequence is TGTGCCAGTAGTTCCCCCCTTAGGCGGAGGGGCAATGAGCAGTTCTTC. Protein sequence: CASSSPLRRRGNEQFF. This sequence joins TRBV19 and TRBJ2-1, with D perhaps TRBD2 (6 bases). The CDR3 has 16 residues. The V end was cut by 5 bases, the J end by 6 bases, with 20 bases between. Germline CDR1 reads LNHDA; CDR2 reads SQIVND (reference sequence).

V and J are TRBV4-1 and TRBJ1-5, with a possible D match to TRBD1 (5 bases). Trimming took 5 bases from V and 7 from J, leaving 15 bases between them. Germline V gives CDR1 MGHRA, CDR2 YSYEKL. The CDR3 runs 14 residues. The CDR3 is CASSSRTNEQPQHF. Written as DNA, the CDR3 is TGCGCCAGCAGCTCTCGGACAAATGAGCAGCCCCAGCATTTT.

The DNA for the CDR3 is TGTGCCTGGAGTCTGGGCCCTTCCTACGAGCAGTACTTC. Its translation is CAWSLGPSYEQYF. The chain is built from TRBV30 and TRBJ2-7; no reliable D call. Trimming cost V 2 bases and J 1 base, with 9 bases left between them. This CDR3 spans 13 amino acids. The V gene's germline CDR1 is GTSNPN and CDR2 SVGIG (reference sequence).

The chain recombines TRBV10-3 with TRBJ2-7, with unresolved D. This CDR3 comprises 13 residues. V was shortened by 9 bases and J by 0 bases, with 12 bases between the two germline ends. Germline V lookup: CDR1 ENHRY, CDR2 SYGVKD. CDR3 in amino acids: CAIWSESSYEQYF. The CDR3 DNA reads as TGTGCCATTTGGAGCGAGAGCTCCTACGAGCAGTACTTC.

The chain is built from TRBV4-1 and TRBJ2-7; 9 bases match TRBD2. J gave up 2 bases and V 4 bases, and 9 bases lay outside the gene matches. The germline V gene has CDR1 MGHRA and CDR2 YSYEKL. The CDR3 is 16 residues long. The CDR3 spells CASSLRTSEIAYEQYF. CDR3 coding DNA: TGCGCCAGCAGCCTCAGGACTAGCGAAATCGCCTACGAGCAGTACTTC.

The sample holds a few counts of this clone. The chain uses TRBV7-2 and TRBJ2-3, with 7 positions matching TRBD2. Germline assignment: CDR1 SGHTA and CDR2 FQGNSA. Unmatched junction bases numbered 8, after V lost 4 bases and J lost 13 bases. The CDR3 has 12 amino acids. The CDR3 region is CASSYKGLVEYF. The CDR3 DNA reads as TGTGCCAGCAGCTACAAAGGACTAGTAGAGTATTTT.

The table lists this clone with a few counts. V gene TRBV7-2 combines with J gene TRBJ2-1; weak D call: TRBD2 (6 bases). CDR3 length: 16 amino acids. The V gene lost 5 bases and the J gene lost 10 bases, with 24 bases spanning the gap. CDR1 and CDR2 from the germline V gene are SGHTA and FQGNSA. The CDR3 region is CASSQLRDFLTEEQFF. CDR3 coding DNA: TGTGCCAGCAGCCAACTCCGGGACTTCCTAACAGAGGAGCAGTTCTTC.

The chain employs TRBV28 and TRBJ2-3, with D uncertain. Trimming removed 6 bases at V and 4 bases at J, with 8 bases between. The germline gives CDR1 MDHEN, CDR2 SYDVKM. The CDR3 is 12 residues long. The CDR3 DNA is TGTGCCAGCAGGGTTGAGGCAGATACGCAGTATTTT. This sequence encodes CASRVEADTQYF.

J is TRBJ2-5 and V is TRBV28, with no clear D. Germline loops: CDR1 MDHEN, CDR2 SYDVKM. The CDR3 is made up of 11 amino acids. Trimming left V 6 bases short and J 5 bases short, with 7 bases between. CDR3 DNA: TGTGCCAGCAGCCCTAGGGAGACCCAGTACTTC. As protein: CASSPRETQYF. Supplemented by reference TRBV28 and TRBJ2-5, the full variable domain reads DVKVTQSSRYLVKRTGEKVFLECVQDMDHENMFWYRQDPGLGLRLIYFSYDVKMKEKGDIPEGYSVSREKKERFSLILESASTNQTSMYLCASSPRETQYFGPGTRLLVL.

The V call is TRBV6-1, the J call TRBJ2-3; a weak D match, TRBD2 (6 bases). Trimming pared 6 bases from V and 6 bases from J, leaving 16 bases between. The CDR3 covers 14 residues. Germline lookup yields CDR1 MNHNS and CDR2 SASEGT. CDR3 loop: CASSPGLAADTQYF. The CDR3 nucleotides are TGTGCCAGCAGCCCGGGACTGGCGGCCGATACGCAGTATTTT.

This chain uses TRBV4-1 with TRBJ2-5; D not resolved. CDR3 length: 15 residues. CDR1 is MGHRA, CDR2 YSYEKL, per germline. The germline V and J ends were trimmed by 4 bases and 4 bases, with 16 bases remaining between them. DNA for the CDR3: TGCGCCAGCAGCCCGAAGTATGGAGTTCGAGAGACCCAGTACTTC. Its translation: CASSPKYGVRETQYF.

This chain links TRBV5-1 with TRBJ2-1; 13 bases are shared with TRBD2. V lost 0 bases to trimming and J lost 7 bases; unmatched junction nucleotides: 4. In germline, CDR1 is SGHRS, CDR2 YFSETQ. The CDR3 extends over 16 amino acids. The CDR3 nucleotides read TGCGCCAGCAGCTTGGGACTAGCGGGGGGCCTGAATGAGCAGTTCTTC. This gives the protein CASSLGLAGGLNEQFF.

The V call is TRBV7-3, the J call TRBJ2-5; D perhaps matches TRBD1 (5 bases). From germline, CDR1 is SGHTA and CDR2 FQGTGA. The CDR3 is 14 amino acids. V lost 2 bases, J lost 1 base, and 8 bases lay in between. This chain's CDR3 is CASSLQGVQETQYF. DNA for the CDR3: TGTGCCAGCAGCTTACAGGGCGTCCAAGAGACCCAGTACTTC.

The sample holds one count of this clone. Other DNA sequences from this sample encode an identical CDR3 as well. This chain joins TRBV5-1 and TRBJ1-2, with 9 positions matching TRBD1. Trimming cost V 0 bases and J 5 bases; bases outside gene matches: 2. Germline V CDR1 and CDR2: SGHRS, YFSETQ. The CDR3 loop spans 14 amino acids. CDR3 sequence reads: CASSLDGQGYGYTF. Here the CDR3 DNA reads TGCGCCAGCAGCTTGGATGGACAGGGGTATGGCTACACCTTC.

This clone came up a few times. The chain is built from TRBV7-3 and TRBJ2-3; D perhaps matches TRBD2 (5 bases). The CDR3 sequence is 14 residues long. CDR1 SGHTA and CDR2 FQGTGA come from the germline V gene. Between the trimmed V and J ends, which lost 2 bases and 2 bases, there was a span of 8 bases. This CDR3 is CASSLEADTDTQYF. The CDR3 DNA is TGTGCCAGCAGCTTAGAAGCGGACACAGATACGCAGTATTTT.

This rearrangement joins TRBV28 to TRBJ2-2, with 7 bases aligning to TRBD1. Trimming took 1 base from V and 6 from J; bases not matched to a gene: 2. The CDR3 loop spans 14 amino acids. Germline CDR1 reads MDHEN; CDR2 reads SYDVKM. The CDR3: CASSLYRGSGELFF. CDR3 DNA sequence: TGTGCCAGCAGTTTATACAGGGGTTCCGGGGAGCTGTTTTTT.

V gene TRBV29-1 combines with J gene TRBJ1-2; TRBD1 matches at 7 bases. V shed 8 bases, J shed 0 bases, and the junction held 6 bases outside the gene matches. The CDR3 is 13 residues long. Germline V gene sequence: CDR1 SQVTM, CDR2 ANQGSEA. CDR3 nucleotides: TGCAGCTCTGACAGGGTTACTAACTATGGCTACACCTTC. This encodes CSSDRVTNYGYTF.

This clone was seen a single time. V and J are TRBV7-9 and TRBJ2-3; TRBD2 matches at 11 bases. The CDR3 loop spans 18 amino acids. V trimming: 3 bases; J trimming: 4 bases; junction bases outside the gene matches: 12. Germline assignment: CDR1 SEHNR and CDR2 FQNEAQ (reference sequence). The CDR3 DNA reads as TGTGCCAGCAGCTTGTTTAGGCTAGCGGGAGGACTAGCAGATACGCAGTATTTT. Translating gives CASSLFRLAGGLADTQYF.

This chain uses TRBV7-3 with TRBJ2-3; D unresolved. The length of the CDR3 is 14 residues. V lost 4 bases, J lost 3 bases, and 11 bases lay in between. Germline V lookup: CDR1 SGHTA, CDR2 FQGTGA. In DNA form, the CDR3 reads TGTGCCAGCAGCTCGAACCGCGGAACAGATACGCAGTATTTT. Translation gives CASSSNRGTDTQYF.

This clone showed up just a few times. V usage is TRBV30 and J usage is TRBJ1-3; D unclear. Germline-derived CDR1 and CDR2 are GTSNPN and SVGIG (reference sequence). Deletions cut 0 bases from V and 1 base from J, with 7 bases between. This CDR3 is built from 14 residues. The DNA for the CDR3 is TGTGCCTGGAGTGTACTCCTGTCTGGAAACACCATATATTTT. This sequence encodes CAWSVLLSGNTIYF.